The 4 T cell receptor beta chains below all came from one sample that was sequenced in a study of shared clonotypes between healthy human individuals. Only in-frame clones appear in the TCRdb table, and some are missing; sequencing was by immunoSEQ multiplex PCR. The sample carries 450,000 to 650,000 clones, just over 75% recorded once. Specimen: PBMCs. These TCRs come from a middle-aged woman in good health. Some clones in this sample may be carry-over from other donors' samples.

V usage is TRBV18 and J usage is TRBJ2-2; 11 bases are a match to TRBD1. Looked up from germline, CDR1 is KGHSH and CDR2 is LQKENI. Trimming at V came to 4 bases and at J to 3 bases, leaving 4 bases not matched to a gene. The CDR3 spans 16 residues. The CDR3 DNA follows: TGTGCCAGCTCACAGGACAGGGGGCGGTACACCGGGGAGCTGTTTTTT. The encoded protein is CASSQDRGRYTGELFF.

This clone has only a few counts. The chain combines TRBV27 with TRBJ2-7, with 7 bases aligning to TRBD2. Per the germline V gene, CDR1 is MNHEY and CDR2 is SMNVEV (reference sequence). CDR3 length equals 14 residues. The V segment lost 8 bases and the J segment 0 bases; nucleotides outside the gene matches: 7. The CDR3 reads CASGRDYFSYEQYF. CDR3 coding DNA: TGTGCCAGCGGCCGGGACTACTTCTCCTACGAGCAGTACTTC.

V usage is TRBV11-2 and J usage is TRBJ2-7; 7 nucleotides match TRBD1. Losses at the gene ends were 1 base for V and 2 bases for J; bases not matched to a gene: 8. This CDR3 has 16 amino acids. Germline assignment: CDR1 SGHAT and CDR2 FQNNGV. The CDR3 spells CASSLGSGTAAYEQYF. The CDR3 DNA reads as TGTGCCAGCAGCTTAGGTTCCGGGACAGCCGCCTACGAGCAGTACTTC.

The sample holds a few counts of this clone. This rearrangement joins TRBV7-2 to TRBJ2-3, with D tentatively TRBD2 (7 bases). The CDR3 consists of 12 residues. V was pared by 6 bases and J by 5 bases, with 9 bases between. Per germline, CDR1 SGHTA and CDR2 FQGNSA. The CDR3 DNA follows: TGTGCCAGCAGAGGGGGGGGAGATACGCAGTATTTT. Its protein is CASRGGGDTQYF.